A selection of T cell receptor beta chains follows, all from one sample in a study of cytomegalovirus exposure and HLA in healthy donors. Here immunoSEQ multiplex PCR was the method, and the copy in TCRdb shows in-frame clones only, minus some. Among 150,000 to 250,000 clones, about 79% were seen once, and the ten largest hold about an eighth. The sequencing sample was made of PBMCs. These TCRs come from a woman aged 25 to 39 in good health and CMV-seropositive. Both conserved end residues are part of each CDR3. Fields, in order: CDR3 DNA, CDR3 protein, V gene, D gene, clone size, J gene. The D gene is left open where the match is weak. The size entry is marked missing in some rows and otherwise reads once, few, many or a size class.

CDR3nt: TGTGCCAGCAGCTTGGTCAGGGGACAGGGGGTTTTTACCGGGGAGCTGTTTTTT
CDR3aa: CASSLVRGQGVFTGELFF
v_gene: TRBV11-2
d_gene: TRBD1
abundance: -
j_gene: TRBJ2-2

CDR3nt: TGTGCCAGCAGTTCACCCCGGACTAGCGGGAGGGGGGCCGGGGAGCTGTTTTTT
CDR3aa: CASSSPRTSGRGAGELFF
v_gene: TRBV27
d_gene: TRBD2
abundance: -
j_gene: TRBJ2-2

CDR3nt: TGTGCCAGCAGCCGTTTCGTCCAAGAGACCCAGTACTTC
CDR3aa: CASSRFVQETQYF
v_gene: TRBV5-5
d_gene: -
abundance: -
j_gene: TRBJ2-5

CDR3nt: TGTGCCAGCAGACAGGACAGGATGAACACTGAAGCTTTCTTT
CDR3aa: CASRQDRMNTEAFF
v_gene: TRBV6-6
d_gene: TRBD1
abundance: -
j_gene: TRBJ1-1

CDR3nt: TGTGCCAGCACTAATTTACGGGGGATGAACACTGAAGCTTTCTTT
CDR3aa: CASTNLRGMNTEAFF
v_gene: TRBV6-6
d_gene: -
abundance: -
j_gene: TRBJ1-1

CDR3nt: TGTGCCAGCAGTCAATCGGGGGAAAAACTGTTTTTT
CDR3aa: CASSQSGEKLFF
v_gene: TRBV6-6
d_gene: -
abundance: -
j_gene: TRBJ1-4

CDR3nt: TGTGCCAGCAGCTTATCCAGCTCCTACAATGAGCAGTTCTTC
CDR3aa: CASSLSSSYNEQFF
v_gene: TRBV7-9
d_gene: -
abundance: -
j_gene: TRBJ2-1

CDR3nt: TGCGCCAGCAGCTTGGGGGCAGGGTACGAGCAGTACTTC
CDR3aa: CASSLGAGYEQYF
v_gene: TRBV5-1
d_gene: -
abundance: few
j_gene: TRBJ2-7

CDR3nt: TGTGCCAGCAGTGAGTTCAGCCATCCGGGGGAGCAGTACTTC
CDR3aa: CASSEFSHPGEQYF
v_gene: TRBV2
d_gene: -
abundance: -
j_gene: TRBJ2-7

CDR3nt: TGTGCCAGCAGCCTCCCCACAGGGGGAACAGATACGCAGTATTTT
CDR3aa: CASSLPTGGTDTQYF
v_gene: TRBV25-1
d_gene: TRBD1
abundance: -
j_gene: TRBJ2-3

CDR3nt: TGTGCCAGCAGTCAAAGACTAGCGGGAGCTGGGGAGCAGTACTTC
CDR3aa: CASSQRLAGAGEQYF
v_gene: TRBV28
d_gene: TRBD2
abundance: -
j_gene: TRBJ2-7

CDR3nt: TGTGCCAGCAGTTCCCTCTCGAGGGACAGACCTTACGAGCAGTACTTC
CDR3aa: CASSSLSRDRPYEQYF
v_gene: TRBV6-6
d_gene: TRBD1
abundance: -
j_gene: TRBJ2-7

CDR3nt: TGTGCCAGCAGGGCGCTAGCGACCGGGGAGCTGTTTTTT
CDR3aa: CASRALATGELFF
v_gene: TRBV6-1
d_gene: -
abundance: -
j_gene: TRBJ2-2

CDR3nt: TGTGCCAGCAGCCCATGGCTAGCGGGAGGGCCGGGCAACGAGCAGTACTTC
CDR3aa: CASSPWLAGGPGNEQYF
v_gene: TRBV7-2
d_gene: TRBD2
abundance: -
j_gene: TRBJ2-7

CDR3nt: TGTGCCAGCAGTCCCGGGACAGGGATACTTTACGAGCAGTACTTC
CDR3aa: CASSPGTGILYEQYF
v_gene: TRBV7-9
d_gene: TRBD1
abundance: few
j_gene: TRBJ2-7

CDR3nt: TGTGCCACCAGCGGCGAGGGGGCGAACACTGAAGCTTTCTTT
CDR3aa: CATSGEGANTEAFF
v_gene: TRBV15
d_gene: TRBD1
abundance: -
j_gene: TRBJ1-1

CDR3nt: TGTGCCAGCAGCTTAAACTCTGAAGCTTTCTTT
CDR3aa: CASSLNSEAFF
v_gene: TRBV11-2
d_gene: -
abundance: -
j_gene: TRBJ1-1

CDR3nt: TGCGCCAGCAGACGACAAAACACTGAAGCTTTCTTT
CDR3aa: CASRRQNTEAFF
v_gene: TRBV10-2
d_gene: -
abundance: -
j_gene: TRBJ1-1

CDR3nt: TGCGCCAGCAGGCGGGGGGAAAAAGAGACCCAGTACTTC
CDR3aa: CASRRGEKETQYF
v_gene: TRBV5-1
d_gene: TRBD2
abundance: -
j_gene: TRBJ2-5

CDR3nt: TGTGCCAGCAAGCGGGGACAGAACACTGAAGCTTTCTTT
CDR3aa: CASKRGQNTEAFF
v_gene: TRBV25-1
d_gene: -
abundance: many
j_gene: TRBJ1-1

CDR3nt: TGCAGCGCTGTTGGGAGACGGGGAGAGACCCAGTACTTC
CDR3aa: CSAVGRRGETQYF
v_gene: TRBV29-1
d_gene: -
abundance: -
j_gene: TRBJ2-5

CDR3nt: TGTGCCAGCAGAGGACAGGGCGGCGATGAGCAGTTCTTC
CDR3aa: CASRGQGGDEQFF
v_gene: TRBV28
d_gene: TRBD1
abundance: -
j_gene: TRBJ2-1

CDR3nt: TGCGCCAGCAGCCAAGAAGCGGCGGGATTTGGGTTGGAGACCCAGTACTTC
CDR3aa: CASSQEAAGFGLETQYF
v_gene: TRBV4-1
d_gene: -
abundance: -
j_gene: TRBJ2-5

CDR3nt: TGTGCCAGCAGTCCCTCCGGGACAGGGGGTCAGCCCCAGCATTTT
CDR3aa: CASSPSGTGGQPQHF
v_gene: TRBV6-5
d_gene: TRBD1
abundance: once
j_gene: TRBJ1-5

CDR3nt: TGTGCCAGCAGTACTAACCTTAGGGGGCATCTATCAAATGGCTACACCTTC
CDR3aa: CASSTNLRGHLSNGYTF
v_gene: TRBV27
d_gene: TRBD1
abundance: -
j_gene: TRBJ1-2

CDR3nt: TGTGCCAGCAGTTTTCGACAGGGCGGACGCTATGGCTACACCTTC
CDR3aa: CASSFRQGGRYGYTF
v_gene: TRBV27
d_gene: TRBD1
abundance: -
j_gene: TRBJ1-2

CDR3nt: TGTGCCAGTCAGGGGGCGCAAAAACTGTTTTTT
CDR3aa: CASQGAQKLFF
v_gene: TRBV19
d_gene: TRBD1
abundance: -
j_gene: TRBJ1-4

CDR3nt: TGCGCCAGCAGACCGGGACTAGCGGCCACCGGGGAGCTGTTTTTT
CDR3aa: CASRPGLAATGELFF
v_gene: TRBV5-1
d_gene: TRBD2
abundance: few
j_gene: TRBJ2-2

CDR3nt: TGTGCCTGGAGTGACGGGTTCAATGAGCAGTTCTTC
CDR3aa: CAWSDGFNEQFF
v_gene: TRBV30
d_gene: -
abundance: -
j_gene: TRBJ2-1

CDR3nt: TGTGCCACCAGCAGAGACTACCGGGAGACCCAGTACTTC
CDR3aa: CATSRDYRETQYF
v_gene: TRBV15
d_gene: -
abundance: many
j_gene: TRBJ2-5

CDR3nt: TGTGCCAGCAGCCAAGACATTCGAGCGAGCTCCTACGAGCAGTACTTC
CDR3aa: CASSQDIRASSYEQYF
v_gene: TRBV4-2
d_gene: -
abundance: few
j_gene: TRBJ2-7